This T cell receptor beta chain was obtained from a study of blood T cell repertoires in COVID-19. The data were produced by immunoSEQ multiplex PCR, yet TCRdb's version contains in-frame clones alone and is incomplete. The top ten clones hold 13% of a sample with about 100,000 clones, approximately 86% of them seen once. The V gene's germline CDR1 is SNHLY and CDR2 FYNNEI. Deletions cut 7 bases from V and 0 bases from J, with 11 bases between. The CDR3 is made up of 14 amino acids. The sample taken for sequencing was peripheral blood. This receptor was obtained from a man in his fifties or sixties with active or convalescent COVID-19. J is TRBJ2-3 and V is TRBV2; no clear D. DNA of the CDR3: TGTGCCAGCATCTCTTTTACTAGCACAGATACGCAGTATTTT. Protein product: CASISFTSTDTQYF.